This T cell receptor beta chain was sequenced in a study of response to subunit inactivated influenza vaccine. This clonotype was found many times. Its antigen remains unknown. Findings and limits, study-wide: Each seasonal influenza vaccination, the authors suggested, recruits few new T cells.

TCRdb called the RT-PCR reads again in MiXCR, with one record for every CDR3 protein. The sample consists of about 620,000 distinct CDR3 sequences, roughly 12% of them appearing once. The V end was cut by 4 bases, the J end by 0 bases, with 12 bases between. The CDR3 covers 15 residues. In germline, CDR1 is LGHDT, CDR2 YNNKEL (reference sequence). This specimen consisted of PBMCs from blood, obtained on the day of vaccination. The chain recombines TRBV3-1 with TRBJ1-2, with a weak D call TRBD1 (5 bases). This sequence was found in a man aged 50 or older who received an inactivated influenza vaccine. The CDR3, as DNA: TGTGCCAGCAGCCGGGGAACAGGTGCTAACTATGGCTACACCTTC. Protein sequence: CASSRGTGANYGYTF. The entire variable domain, with the rest obtained from reference TRBV3-1 and TRBJ1-2, is as follows: DTAVSQTPKYLVTQMGNDKSIKCEQNLGHDTMYWYKQDSKKFLKIMFSYNNKELIINETVPNRFSPKSPDKAHLNLHINSLELGDSAVYFCASSRGTGANYGYTFGSGTRLTVV.